The 10 T cell receptor beta chains given below trace back to one sample, sequenced in a study of T cell repertoires in cytomegalovirus infection. TCRdb processed the reads anew with MiXCR; each CDR3 protein has one entry. The sample records about 260,000 distinct CDR3 sequences, around 9% being singletons. Sequencing was carried out using PBMCs. These receptor sequences come from a human donor in good health (CMV status not recorded). Some clones in this sample may be carry-over from other donors' samples.

There are many counts of this clonotype. The chain links TRBV28 to TRBJ2-1; TRBD2 is a possible D gene (6 bases). The CDR3 is made up of 11 amino acids. CDR1 and CDR2 from the germline V gene are MDHEN and SYDVKM. V shed 8 bases and J shed 7 bases, with 9 bases lying between them. The CDR3 DNA sequence: TGTGCCAGCCCTCGGGGGAATGAGCAGTTCTTC. Amino acid sequence: CASPRGNEQFF.

At least ten counts were recorded for this clonotype. The rearrangement links TRBV7-2 to TRBJ1-6; possibly TRBD1 for D (6 bases). The CDR3 consists of 15 residues. Trimming took off 5 bases at V and 7 bases at J, with 15 bases between the two ends. Germline assignment: CDR1 SGHTA and CDR2 FQGNSA. This chain's CDR3 is CASSVDFTGNSPLHF. The CDR3 DNA reads TGTGCCAGCAGCGTAGACTTTACAGGGAATTCACCCCTCCACTTT. The full variable domain, its missing parts supplied by reference TRBV7-2 and TRBJ1-6, is GAGVSQSPSNKVTEKGKDVELRCDPISGHTALYWYRQSLGQGLEFLIYFQGNSAPDKSGLPSDRFSAERTGGSVSTLTIQRTQQEDSAVYLCASSVDFTGNSPLHFGNGTRLTVT.

The chain employs TRBV19 and TRBJ2-2; D ambiguous. Germline V gene data show CDR1 as LNHDA and CDR2 as SQIVND (reference sequence). This CDR3 is built from 14 residues. Trimming took 4 bases from V and 4 from J, leaving 10 bases between them. This CDR3 reads CASSNGPTTGELFF. CDR3 nucleotides: TGTGCCAGTAGTAATGGCCCGACCACCGGGGAGCTGTTTTTT.

This clonotype was found a few times. The gene calls are TRBV12-3 or TRBV12-4 and TRBJ1-5; maybe TRBD1 (5 bases). The length of the CDR3 is 17 residues. V was cut by 6 bases and J by 5 bases, with 23 bases left in between. DNA for the CDR3: TGTGCCAGCAGCCCTCAGGGCCCGGGTTTTTTCGATCAGCCCCAGCATTTT. It translates to CASSPQGPGFFDQPQHF.

This clonotype was recorded many times. The chain combines TRBV20-1 with TRBJ1-4, with TRBD1 matching over 10 bases. The CDR3 totals 17 residues. Looked up from germline, CDR1 is DFQATT and CDR2 is SNEGSKA (reference sequence). J lost 2 bases, V lost 8 bases, and 14 bases had no gene match. The CDR3 loop reads CSSTGPGQGLTNEKLFF. DNA for the CDR3: TGCAGTTCTACCGGCCCGGGACAGGGGTTGACTAATGAAAAACTGTTTTTT.

This clonotype occurred a few times. The chain is built from TRBV7-9 and TRBJ2-1; TRBD2 is a possible D gene (5 bases). Deletions cut 5 bases from V and 7 bases from J, with 18 bases between. The CDR3 is made up of 15 amino acids. Germline assignment: CDR1 SEHNR and CDR2 FQNEAQ (reference sequence). CDR3 bases: TGTGCCAGCAGCCCCACGTCCGGGTGGGAGAATGAGCAGTTCTTC. Protein product: CASSPTSGWENEQFF.

This clonotype came up once. The chain combines TRBV20-1 with TRBJ2-7; D possibly corresponds to TRBD2 (6 bases). CDR3 length: 13 residues. V was trimmed by 6 bases and J by 1 base, leaving 13 bases between them. Germline V gene data show CDR1 as DFQATT and CDR2 as SNEGSKA (reference sequence). This chain's CDR3 is CSAQSGTSYEQYF. In DNA form, the CDR3 reads TGCAGTGCCCAGTCCGGGACTTCCTACGAGCAGTACTTC.

The genes are TRBV2 and TRBJ1-6, with a tentative D call TRBD1 (5 bases). With 7 bases removed from V and 6 bases from J, the gap between germline ends came to 10 bases. The CDR3 extends over 13 amino acids. Per the germline V gene, CDR1 is SNHLY and CDR2 is FYNNEI. CDR3 amino acids: CASNTGGNSPLHF. The CDR3 nucleotides are TGTGCCAGCAACACCGGGGGTAATTCACCCCTCCACTTT.

This clonotype came up many times. The genes are TRBV12-5 and TRBJ2-1, with D perhaps matching TRBD2 (6 bases). Germline V CDR1 and CDR2: LGHNT, FRNRAP. The CDR3 has 17 amino acids. The V end lost 0 bases, the J end lost 6 bases, and 18 bases lay between the germline ends. The CDR3 here is CASGLVRVGGMINEQFF. The CDR3 nucleotides read TGTGCTAGTGGTTTGGTACGCGTCGGGGGAATGATCAATGAGCAGTTCTTC.

This clonotype was seen many times. This chain links TRBV7-2 with TRBJ2-3; D remains unclear. V was pared by 4 bases and J by 4 bases, with 9 bases between. This CDR3 is 13 amino acids long. The germline V gene has CDR1 SGHTA and CDR2 FQGNSA. CDR3 in amino acids: CASSSRGADTQYF. As DNA, the CDR3 is TGTGCCAGCAGCTCCCGAGGTGCAGATACGCAGTATTTT.